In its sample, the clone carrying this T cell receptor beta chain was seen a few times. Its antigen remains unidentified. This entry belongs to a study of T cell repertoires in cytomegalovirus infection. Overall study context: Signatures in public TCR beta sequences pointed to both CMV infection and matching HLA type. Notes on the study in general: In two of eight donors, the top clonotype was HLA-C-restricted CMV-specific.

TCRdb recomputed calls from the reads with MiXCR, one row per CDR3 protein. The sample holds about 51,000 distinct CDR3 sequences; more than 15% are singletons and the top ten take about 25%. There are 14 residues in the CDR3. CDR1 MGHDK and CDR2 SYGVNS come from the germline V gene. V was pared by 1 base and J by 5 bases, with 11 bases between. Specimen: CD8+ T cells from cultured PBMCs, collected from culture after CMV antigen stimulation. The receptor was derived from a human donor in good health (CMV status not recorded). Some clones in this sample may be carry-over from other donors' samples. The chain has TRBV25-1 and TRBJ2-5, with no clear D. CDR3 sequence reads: CASSELMVWETQYF. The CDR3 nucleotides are TGTGCCAGCAGTGAATTAATGGTATGGGAGACCCAGTACTTC.